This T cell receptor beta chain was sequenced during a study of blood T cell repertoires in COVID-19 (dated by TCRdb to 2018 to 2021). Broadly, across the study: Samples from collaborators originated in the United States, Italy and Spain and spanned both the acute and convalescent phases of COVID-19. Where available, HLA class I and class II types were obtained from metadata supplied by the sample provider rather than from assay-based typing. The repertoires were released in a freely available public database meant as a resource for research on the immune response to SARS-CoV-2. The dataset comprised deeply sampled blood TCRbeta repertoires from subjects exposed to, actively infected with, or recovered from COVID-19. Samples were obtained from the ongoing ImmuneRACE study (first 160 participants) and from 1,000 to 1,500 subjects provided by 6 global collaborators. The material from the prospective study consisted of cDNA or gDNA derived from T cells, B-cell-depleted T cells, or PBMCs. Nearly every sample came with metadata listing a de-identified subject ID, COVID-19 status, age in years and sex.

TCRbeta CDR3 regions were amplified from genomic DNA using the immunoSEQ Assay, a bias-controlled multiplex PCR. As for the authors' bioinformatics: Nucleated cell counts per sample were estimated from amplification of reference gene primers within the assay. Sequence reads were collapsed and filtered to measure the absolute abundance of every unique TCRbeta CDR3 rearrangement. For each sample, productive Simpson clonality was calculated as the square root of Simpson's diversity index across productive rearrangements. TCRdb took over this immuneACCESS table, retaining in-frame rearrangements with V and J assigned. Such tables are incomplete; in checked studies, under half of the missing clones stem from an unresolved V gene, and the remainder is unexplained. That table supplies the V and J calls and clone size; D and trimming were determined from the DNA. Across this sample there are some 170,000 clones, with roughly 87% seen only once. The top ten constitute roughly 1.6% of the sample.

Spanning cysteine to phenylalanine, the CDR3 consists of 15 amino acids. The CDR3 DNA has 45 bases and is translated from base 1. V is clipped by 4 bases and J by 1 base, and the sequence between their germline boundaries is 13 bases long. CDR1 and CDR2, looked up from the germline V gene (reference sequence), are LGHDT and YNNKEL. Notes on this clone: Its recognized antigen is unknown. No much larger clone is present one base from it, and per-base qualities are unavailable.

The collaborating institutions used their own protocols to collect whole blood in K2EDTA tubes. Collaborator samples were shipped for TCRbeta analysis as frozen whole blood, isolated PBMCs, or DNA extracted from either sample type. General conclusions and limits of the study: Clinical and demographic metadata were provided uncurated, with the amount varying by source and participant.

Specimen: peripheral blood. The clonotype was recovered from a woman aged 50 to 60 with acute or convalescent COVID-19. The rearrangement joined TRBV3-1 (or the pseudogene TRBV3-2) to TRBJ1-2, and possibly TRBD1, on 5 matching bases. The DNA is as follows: TGTGCCAGCAGCCTTGACAGTTTGGGTAACTATGGCTACACCTTC. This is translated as CASSLDSLGNYGYTF.